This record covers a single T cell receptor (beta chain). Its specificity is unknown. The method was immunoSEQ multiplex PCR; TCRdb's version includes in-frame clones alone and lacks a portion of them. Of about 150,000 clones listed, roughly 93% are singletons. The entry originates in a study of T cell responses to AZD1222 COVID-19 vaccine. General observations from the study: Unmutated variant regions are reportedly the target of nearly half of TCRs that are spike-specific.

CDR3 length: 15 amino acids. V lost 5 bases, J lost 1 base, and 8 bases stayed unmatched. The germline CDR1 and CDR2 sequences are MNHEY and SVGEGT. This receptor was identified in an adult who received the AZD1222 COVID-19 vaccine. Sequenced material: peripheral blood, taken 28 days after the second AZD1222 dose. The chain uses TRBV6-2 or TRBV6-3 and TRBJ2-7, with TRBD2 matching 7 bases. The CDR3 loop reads CASSAPGAGSYEQYF. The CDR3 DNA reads TGTGCCAGCAGTGCCCCGGGAGCGGGGTCCTACGAGCAGTACTTC.